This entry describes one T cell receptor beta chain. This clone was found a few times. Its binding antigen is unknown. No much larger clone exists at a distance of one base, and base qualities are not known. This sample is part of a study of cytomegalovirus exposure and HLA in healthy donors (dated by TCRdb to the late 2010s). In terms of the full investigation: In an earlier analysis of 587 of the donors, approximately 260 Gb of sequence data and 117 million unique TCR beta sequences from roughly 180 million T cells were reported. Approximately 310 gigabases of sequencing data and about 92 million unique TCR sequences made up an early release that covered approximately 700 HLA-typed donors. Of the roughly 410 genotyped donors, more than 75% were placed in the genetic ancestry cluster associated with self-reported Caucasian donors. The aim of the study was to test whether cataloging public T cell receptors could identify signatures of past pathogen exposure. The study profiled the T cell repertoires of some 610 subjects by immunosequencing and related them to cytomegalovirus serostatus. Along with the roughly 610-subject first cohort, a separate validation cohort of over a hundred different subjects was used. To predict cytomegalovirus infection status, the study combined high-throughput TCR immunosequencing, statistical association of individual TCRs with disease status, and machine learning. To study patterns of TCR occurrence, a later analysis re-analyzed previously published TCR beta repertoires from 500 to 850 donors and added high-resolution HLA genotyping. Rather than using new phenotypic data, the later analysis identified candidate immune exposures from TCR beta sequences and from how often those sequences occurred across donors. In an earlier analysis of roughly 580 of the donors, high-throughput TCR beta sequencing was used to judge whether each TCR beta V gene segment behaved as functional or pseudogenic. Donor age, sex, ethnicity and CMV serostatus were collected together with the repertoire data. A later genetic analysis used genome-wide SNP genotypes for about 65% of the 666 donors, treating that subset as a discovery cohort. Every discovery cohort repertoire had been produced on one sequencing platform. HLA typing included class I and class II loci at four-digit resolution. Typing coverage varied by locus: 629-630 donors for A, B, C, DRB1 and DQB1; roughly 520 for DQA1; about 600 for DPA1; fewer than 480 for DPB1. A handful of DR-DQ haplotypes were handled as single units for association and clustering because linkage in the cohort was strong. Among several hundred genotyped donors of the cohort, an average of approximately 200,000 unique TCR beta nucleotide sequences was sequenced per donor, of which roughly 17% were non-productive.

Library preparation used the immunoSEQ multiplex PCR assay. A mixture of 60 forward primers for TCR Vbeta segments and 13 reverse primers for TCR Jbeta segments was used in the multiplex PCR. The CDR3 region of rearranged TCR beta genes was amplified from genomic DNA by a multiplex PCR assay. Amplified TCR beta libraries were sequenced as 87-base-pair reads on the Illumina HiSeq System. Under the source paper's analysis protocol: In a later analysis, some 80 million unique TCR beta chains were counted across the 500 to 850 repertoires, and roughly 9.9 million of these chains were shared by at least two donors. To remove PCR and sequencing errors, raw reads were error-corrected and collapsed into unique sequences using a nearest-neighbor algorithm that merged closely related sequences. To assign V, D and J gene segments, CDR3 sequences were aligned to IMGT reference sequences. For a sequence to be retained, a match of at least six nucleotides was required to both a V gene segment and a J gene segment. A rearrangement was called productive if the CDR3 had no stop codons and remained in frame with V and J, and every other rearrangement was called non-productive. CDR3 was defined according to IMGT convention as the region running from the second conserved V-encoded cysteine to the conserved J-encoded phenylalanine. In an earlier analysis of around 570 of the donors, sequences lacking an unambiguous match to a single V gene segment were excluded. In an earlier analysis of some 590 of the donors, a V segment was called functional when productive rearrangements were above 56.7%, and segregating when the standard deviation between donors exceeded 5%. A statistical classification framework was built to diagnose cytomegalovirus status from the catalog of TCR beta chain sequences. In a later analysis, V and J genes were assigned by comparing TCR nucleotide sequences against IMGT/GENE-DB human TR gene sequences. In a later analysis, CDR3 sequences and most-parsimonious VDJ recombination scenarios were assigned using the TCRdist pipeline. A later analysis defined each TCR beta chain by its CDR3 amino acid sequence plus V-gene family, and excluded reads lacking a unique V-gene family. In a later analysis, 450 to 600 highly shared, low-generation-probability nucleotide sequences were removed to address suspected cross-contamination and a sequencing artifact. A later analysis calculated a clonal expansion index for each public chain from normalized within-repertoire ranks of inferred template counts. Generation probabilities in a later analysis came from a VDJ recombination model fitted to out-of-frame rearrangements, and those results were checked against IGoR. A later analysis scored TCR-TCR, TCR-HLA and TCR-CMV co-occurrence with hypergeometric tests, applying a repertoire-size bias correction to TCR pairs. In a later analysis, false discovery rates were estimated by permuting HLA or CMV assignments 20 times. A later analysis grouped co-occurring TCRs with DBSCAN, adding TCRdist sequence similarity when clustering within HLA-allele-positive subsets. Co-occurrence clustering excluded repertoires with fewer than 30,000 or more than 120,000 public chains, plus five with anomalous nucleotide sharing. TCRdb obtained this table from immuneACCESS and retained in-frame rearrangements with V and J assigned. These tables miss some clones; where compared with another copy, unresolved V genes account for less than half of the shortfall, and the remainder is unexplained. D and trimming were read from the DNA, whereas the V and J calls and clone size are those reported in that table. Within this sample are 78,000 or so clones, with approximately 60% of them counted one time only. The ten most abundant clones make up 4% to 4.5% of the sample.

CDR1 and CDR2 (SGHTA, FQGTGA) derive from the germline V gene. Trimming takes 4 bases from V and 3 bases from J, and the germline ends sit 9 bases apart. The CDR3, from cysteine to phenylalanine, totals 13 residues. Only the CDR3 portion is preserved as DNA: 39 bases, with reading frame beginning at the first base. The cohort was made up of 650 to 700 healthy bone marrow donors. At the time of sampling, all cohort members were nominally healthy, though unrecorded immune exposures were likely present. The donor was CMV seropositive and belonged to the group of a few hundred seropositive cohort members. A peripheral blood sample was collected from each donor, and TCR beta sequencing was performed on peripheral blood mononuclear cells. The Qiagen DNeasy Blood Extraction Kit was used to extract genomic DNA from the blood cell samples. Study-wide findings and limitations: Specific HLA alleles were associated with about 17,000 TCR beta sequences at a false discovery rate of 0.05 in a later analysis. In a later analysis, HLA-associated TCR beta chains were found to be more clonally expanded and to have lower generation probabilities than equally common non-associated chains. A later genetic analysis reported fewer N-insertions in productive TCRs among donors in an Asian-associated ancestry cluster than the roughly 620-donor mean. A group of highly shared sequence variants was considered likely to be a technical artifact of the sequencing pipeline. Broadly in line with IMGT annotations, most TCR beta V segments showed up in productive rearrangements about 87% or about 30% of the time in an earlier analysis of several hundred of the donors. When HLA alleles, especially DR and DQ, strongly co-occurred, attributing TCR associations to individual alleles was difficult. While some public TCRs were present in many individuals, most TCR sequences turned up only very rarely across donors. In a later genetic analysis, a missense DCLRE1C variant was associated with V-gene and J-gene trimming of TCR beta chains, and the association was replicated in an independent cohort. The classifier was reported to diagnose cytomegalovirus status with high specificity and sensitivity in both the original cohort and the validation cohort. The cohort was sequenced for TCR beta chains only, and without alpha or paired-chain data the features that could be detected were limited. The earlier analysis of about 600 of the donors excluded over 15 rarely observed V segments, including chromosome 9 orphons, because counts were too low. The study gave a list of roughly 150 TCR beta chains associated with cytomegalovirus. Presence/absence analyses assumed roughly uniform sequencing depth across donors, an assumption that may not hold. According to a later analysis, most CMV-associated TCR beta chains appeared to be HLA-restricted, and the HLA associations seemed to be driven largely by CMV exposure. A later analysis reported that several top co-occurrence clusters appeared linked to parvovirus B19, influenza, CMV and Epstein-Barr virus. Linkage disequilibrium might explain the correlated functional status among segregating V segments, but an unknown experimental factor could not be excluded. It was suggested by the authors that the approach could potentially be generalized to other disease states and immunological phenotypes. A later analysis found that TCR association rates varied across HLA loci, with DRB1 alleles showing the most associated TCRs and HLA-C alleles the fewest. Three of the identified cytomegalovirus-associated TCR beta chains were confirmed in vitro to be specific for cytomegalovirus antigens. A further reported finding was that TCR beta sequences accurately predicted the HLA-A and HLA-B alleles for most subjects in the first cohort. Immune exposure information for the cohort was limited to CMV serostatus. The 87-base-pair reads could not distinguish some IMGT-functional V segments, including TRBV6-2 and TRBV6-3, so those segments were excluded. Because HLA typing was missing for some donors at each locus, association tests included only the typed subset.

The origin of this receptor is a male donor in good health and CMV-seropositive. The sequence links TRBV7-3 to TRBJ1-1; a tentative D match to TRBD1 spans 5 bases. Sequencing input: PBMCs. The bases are TGTGCCAGCAGCTCTGACAGTGACACTGAAGCTTTCTTT. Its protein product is CASSSDSDTEAFF.